Included here is one T cell receptor (beta chain) sequence, with context. Sequencing of TCR beta was undertaken in CD8+ and CD4+ T cells derived from blood. Healthy donors served as age- and sex-matched controls. While CD8+ and CD4+ T cells were isolated negatively, TEMRA cells were enriched by FACS. Random hexamers were used to reverse transcribe roughly 0.45 to 1 ug of RNA. TCR beta CDR3 was amplified by immunoSEQ multiplex PCR. This amplification extended across 54 Vbeta and 13 Jbeta segments. Via MiXCR, TCRdb re-called the immunoSEQ multiplex PCR reads, giving one row per CDR3 protein. In the table there are 90,000 to 150,000 distinct CDR3 sequences, 80% to 95% of which are singletons. The data derive from a study of CD8 T cells in Susac syndrome. The sequenced sample consisted of CD4+ T cells from PBMCs. The receptor's source is a human donor in good health.

CDR3 residues: CASSPTSGAGTQYF. The CDR3 DNA is TGTGCCAGCAGTCCGACTAGCGGTGCGGGGACCCAGTACTTC. The chain combines TRBV28 with TRBJ2-5, with TRBD2 matching over 9 bases. Germline CDR1 reads MDHEN; CDR2 reads SYDVKM. After removal of 5 bases from V and 7 bases from J, the junction contained 8 bases not matched to a gene. The CDR3 is made up of 14 amino acids.